The rows below give T cell receptor beta chains drawn from one sample of a study of T cells after yellow fever vaccination. TCRdb independently ran MiXCR on the 5' RACE reads; one entry per CDR3 protein. The data contain under 550,000 distinct CDR3 sequences, just over 20% of them singletons. This material consisted of PBMCs, taken approximately 20 days after the first yellow fever vaccination. The receptor source for this set is a man aged 18 to 30 who received the YFV17D yellow fever vaccine. Each CDR3 is given with its conserved first and last residue. D genes are given only for firm matches. Rows may omit the clone size; those that give it use once, few, many or a size class.

.	TRBJ1-6	TRBV6-2/TRBV6-3	.	14	TGTGCCAGCAGTTACGAGAAGGCCCCTTCACCCCTCCACTTT	CASSYEKAPSPLHF
TRBD1	TRBJ1-2	TRBV27	few	14	TGTGCCAGCAGTTTCCGACAGGGTGGCTATGGCTACACCTTC	CASSFRQGGYGYTF
.	TRBJ2-2	TRBV6-2/TRBV6-3	.	12	TGTGCCAGCAGTCAGACTGTCGGGGAGCTGTTTTTT	CASSQTVGELFF
TRBD1	TRBJ2-7	TRBV23-1	many	15	TGCGCCAGCAGATGGGACAGGGGAGATAACTACGAGCAGTACTTC	CASRWDRGDNYEQYF
.	TRBJ1-1	TRBV12-3/TRBV12-4	many	13	TGTGCCATCTCCCGGGACTCGTGGACTGAAGCTTTCTTT	CAISRDSWTEAFF
.	TRBJ2-2	TRBV5-4	few	17	TGTGCCAGCAGTCCGAGGGCGGAAGTTTGGAACACCGGGGAGCTGTTTTTT	CASSPRAEVWNTGELFF
TRBD2	TRBJ2-1	TRBV11-1	.	19	TGTGCCAGCAGCTTAGTTGTACTAGCGGAGGCGAGCTCCTACAATGAGCAGTTCTTC	CASSLVVLAEASSYNEQFF
.	TRBJ2-2	TRBV28	few	16	TGTGCCAGCAGTTTAGGAGGGGCAGCGAACACCGGGGAGCTGTTTTTT	CASSLGGAANTGELFF
.	TRBJ2-7	TRBV6-2/TRBV6-3	few	12	TGTGCCAGCAGTTACCGGTTCTACGAGCAGTACTTC	CASSYRFYEQYF
TRBD1	TRBJ1-1	TRBV18	.	16	TGTGCCAGCTCCACTGCGACAGGGGCGGGGGGCACTGAAGCTTTCTTT	CASSTATGAGGTEAFF
TRBD1	TRBJ1-5	TRBV4-1	few	14	TGCGCCAGCAGCCGTGAGGGGGCGTTTCAGCCCCAGCATTTT	CASSREGAFQPQHF
TRBD1	TRBJ1-5	TRBV18	.	15	TGTGCCAGCTCACCCGGACAGGGTATCAATCAGCCCCAGCATTTT	CASSPGQGINQPQHF
.	TRBJ2-4	TRBV7-2	.	14	TGTGCCAGCAGCTTAGCGCTAGGAGGGGACATTCAGTACTTC	CASSLALGGDIQYF
.	TRBJ1-1	TRBV10-3	.	15	TGTGCCATCGGAGACTACCCTGGGTCGAACACTGAAGCTTTCTTT	CAIGDYPGSNTEAFF
.	TRBJ1-1	TRBV2	once	14	TGTGCCAGCGATTCCAGGGCTGGGGGCACTGAAGCTTTCTTT	CASDSRAGGTEAFF
.	TRBJ2-7	TRBV7-2	.	14	TGTGCCAGCAGCTTATACGGGAAATCCTACGAGCAGTACTTC	CASSLYGKSYEQYF
TRBD2	TRBJ2-1	TRBV3-1	.	14	TGTGCCAGCAGGTTCGGGGGGGCCCAGAATGAGCAGTTCTTC	CASRFGGAQNEQFF
TRBD1	TRBJ2-1	TRBV20-1	.	13	TGCAGTGCATCCGGGACAGGGAACAATGAGCAGTTCTTC	CSASGTGNNEQFF
.	TRBJ2-3	TRBV4-2	.	13	TGTGCCAGCAGCCAAGATGGAGCTTATACGCAGTATTTT	CASSQDGAYTQYF
TRBD2	TRBJ2-7	TRBV6-4	many	19	TGTGCCAGCAGAAACCGCCGTCCCTGGCGACTAGCGGGGGAGGAAGAGCAGTACTTC	CASRNRRPWRLAGEEEQYF
TRBD2	TRBJ2-3	TRBV19	.	15	TGTGCCAGTAGTAACTTAGCGGGGGGCCTTAATACGCAGTATTTT	CASSNLAGGLNTQYF
.	TRBJ1-1	TRBV4-2	.	14	TGTGCCAGCAGCCATGGGATAGTGGGCACTGAAGCTTTCTTT	CASSHGIVGTEAFF
.	TRBJ1-5	TRBV19	.	15	TGTGCCAGTAGAGAGGTCTACCGGGGCAATCAGCCCCAGCATTTT	CASREVYRGNQPQHF
TRBD1	TRBJ1-3	TRBV3-1	few	16	TGTGCCAGCAGCCGCCAGACAGGGGTCCCAGGAAACACCATATATTTT	CASSRQTGVPGNTIYF
.	TRBJ1-2	TRBV7-2	many	13	TGTGCCAGCAGCCCGGACAGCAACTATGGCTACACCTTC	CASSPDSNYGYTF
.	TRBJ2-1	TRBV15	few	20	TGTGCCACCAGCAGAGACCGGCCCCGCTTACAGGGTAAGGCCTACAATGAGCAGTTCTTC	CATSRDRPRLQGKAYNEQFF
.	TRBJ2-1	TRBV6-6	few	13	TGTGCCAGCTACCAGGGCTGGGACAATGAGCAGTTCTTC	CASYQGWDNEQFF
TRBD1	TRBJ1-4	TRBV12-3/TRBV12-4	.	16	TGTGCCAGCAGTCCGGGACAGGAAGCAACTAATGAAAAACTGTTTTTT	CASSPGQEATNEKLFF
.	TRBJ2-1	TRBV5-6	.	10	TGTGCCAGCAGAGGGGAAGAGCAGTTCTTC	CASRGEEQFF
.	TRBJ1-1	TRBV7-2	.	14	TGTGCCAGCAGCTTGACAGACATGAACACTGAAGCTTTCTTT	CASSLTDMNTEAFF
.	TRBJ2-5	TRBV12-5	few	14	TGTGCTAGCGGTCTAGAAGGCAGGGAAGAGACCCAGTACTTC	CASGLEGREETQYF
.	TRBJ2-5	TRBV6-5	few	11	TGTGCCAGCAGTACAAGGGGGACCCAGTACTTC	CASSTRGTQYF
.	TRBJ2-1	TRBV25-1	once	11	TGTGCCAGCGGTGAATACATTGAGCAGTTCTTC	CASGEYIEQFF
.	TRBJ2-7	TRBV10-2	.	14	TGCGCCAGCTCACCCTATCGACGGTCCTACGAGCAGTACTTC	CASSPYRRSYEQYF
.	TRBJ2-4	TRBV24-1	.	14	TGTGCCACCAGTGATAAGGACAGCAAAAACATTCAGTACTTC	CATSDKDSKNIQYF
.	TRBJ2-3	TRBV5-1	.	13	TGCGCCAGCAGAACCGGGGGTGCAGATACGCAGTATTTT	CASRTGGADTQYF
.	TRBJ2-2	TRBV5-1	.	18	TGCGCCAGCAGCTTGGTCGGCACCCGGCCCGCGAACACCGGGGAGCTGTTTTTT	CASSLVGTRPANTGELFF
.	TRBJ1-4	TRBV14	few	12	TGTGCCAGCAGCCAGGGTGGTGAAAAACTGTTTTTT	CASSQGGEKLFF
TRBD2	TRBJ2-1	TRBV7-2	few	19	TGTGCCAGCAGCTTACGCACTAGCGGGGCTCGCCTAGGGTACAATGAGCAGTTCTTC	CASSLRTSGARLGYNEQFF
.	TRBJ1-1	TRBV7-2	.	11	TGTGCCAGCAGCTCTCTCACTGAAGCTTTCTTT	CASSSLTEAFF
.	TRBJ1-2	TRBV12-3/TRBV12-4	.	14	TGTGCCAGCAGTTTAGTGGGGCAGGGGAGCGGCTACACCTTC	CASSLVGQGSGYTF
.	TRBJ2-3	TRBV5-1	few	14	TGCGCCAGCAGCTTGGTGACTCCCGGAGATACGCAGTATTTT	CASSLVTPGDTQYF
TRBD1	TRBJ2-1	TRBV7-8	.	12	TGTGCCAGCAGCTTAGAGGGGACAGGGCGGATCTTC	CASSLEGTGRIF
.	TRBJ2-7	TRBV7-2	few	14	TGTGCCAGCAGCTTAATGTCGGGGACCTACGAGCAGTACTTC	CASSLMSGTYEQYF
.	TRBJ2-7	TRBV7-6	few	15	TGTGCCAGCAGCTTCATATCGGACAATCTCTACGAGCAGTACTTC	CASSFISDNLYEQYF
TRBD2	TRBJ2-3	TRBV7-2	.	16	TGTGCCAGCAGCGCCCCTAGCGGGGGGGCCACAGATACGCAGTATTTT	CASSAPSGGATDTQYF
TRBD2	TRBJ2-3	TRBV11-2	few	18	TGTGCCAGCAGCTTAGGAAGGACTAGCGGGGGCCCCACAGATACGCAGTATTTT	CASSLGRTSGGPTDTQYF
TRBD2	TRBJ2-5	TRBV5-1	.	16	TGCGCCAGCAGCGTGGGACTAGCGGGGGAAGGGGAGACCCAGTACTTC	CASSVGLAGEGETQYF
.	TRBJ2-3	TRBV7-6	.	17	TGTGCCAGCAGCTTAAAGCAGATAGGGAAGGGGTCAGATACGCAGTATTTT	CASSLKQIGKGSDTQYF
TRBD2	TRBJ2-3	TRBV10-3	.	16	TGTGCCATCAGTGTGGAGCGGGGGGTACGCACAGATACGCAGTATTTT	CAISVERGVRTDTQYF
.	TRBJ1-4	TRBV20-1	.	15	TGCAGTGCTAGACCGGCGCGCACGTCCGGTGAAAAACTGTTTTTT	CSARPARTSGEKLFF
TRBD1	TRBJ1-5	TRBV20-1	few	16	TGCAGTGCTACCAAGCCGGGACAGGAGATCAATCAGCCCCAGCATTTT	CSATKPGQEINQPQHF
.	TRBJ2-2	TRBV7-2	few	16	TGTGCCAGCAGCCTGAACCTCCGGGCTCGCACCGGGGAGCTGTTTTTT	CASSLNLRARTGELFF
TRBD1	TRBJ1-4	TRBV28	few	14	TGTGCCAGCAGTTTAAAACAGGGGAATGAAAAACTGTTTTTT	CASSLKQGNEKLFF
TRBD1	TRBJ1-6	TRBV7-2	.	16	TGTGCCAGCAGCCCACACCCGGGACAGGGCCCTTCACCCCTCCACTTT	CASSPHPGQGPSPLHF
.	TRBJ2-5	TRBV15	few	13	TGTGCCACCGGCAGCGGGTACCAAGAGACCCAGTACTTC	CATGSGYQETQYF
.	TRBJ1-1	TRBV29-1	few	14	TGCAGCGTTGAGGCCGGGACATCGAACACTGAAGCTTTCTTT	CSVEAGTSNTEAFF
TRBD1	TRBJ2-7	TRBV6-1	few	15	TGTGCCAGCAGGAGACTCGGACAGGCCTCCTACGAGCAGTACTTC	CASRRLGQASYEQYF
.	TRBJ2-7	TRBV7-9	.	13	TGTGCCAGCAGCGGGGGTAACTCCTACGAGCAGTACTTC	CASSGGNSYEQYF